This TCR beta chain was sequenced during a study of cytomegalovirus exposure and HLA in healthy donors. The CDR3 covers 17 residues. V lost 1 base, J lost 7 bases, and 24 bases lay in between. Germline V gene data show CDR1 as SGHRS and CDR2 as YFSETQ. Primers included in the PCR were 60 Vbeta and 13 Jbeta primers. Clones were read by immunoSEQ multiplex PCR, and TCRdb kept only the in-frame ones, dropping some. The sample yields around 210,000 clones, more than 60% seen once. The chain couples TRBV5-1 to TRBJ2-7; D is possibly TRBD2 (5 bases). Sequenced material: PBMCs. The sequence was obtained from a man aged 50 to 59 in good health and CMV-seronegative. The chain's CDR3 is CASSLNLERVLRGEQYF. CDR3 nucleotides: TGCGCCAGCAGCTTGAACCTCGAACGGGTCCTCCGGGGAGAGCAGTACTTC.